These 9 T cell receptor beta chains originate from one sample sequenced in a study of T cells in localized non-small cell lung cancer. The data were produced by immunoSEQ multiplex PCR, yet TCRdb's version contains in-frame clones alone and is incomplete. Here the sample spans some 1,400 clones, about a fifth being singletons. Source: normal lung tissue next to the tumor, taken before any cancer treatment. The receptor source for this set is a male donor older than 55 with stage I squamous cell lung carcinoma.

V and J are TRBV5-1 and TRBJ2-5; a possible D gene is TRBD1 (6 bases). The CDR3 consists of 18 residues. CDR1 is SGHRS, CDR2 YFSETQ, per germline. V was pared by 2 bases and J by 5 bases, with 25 bases between. The CDR3 bases are TGCGCCAGCAGCTTCCTACGGCCCCAGGGGCTTGCACGGGAGACCCAGTACTTC. Protein: CASSFLRPQGLARETQYF.

This clone was counted a few times. The J gene is TRBJ1-5, the V gene TRBV28; 8 nucleotides match TRBD1. CDR3 length equals 14 residues. J lost 6 bases, V lost 6 bases, and 7 bases had no gene match. CDR1 is MDHEN and CDR2 is SYDVKM in the germline V gene. CDR3 DNA: TGTGCCAGCAGCGACAGGGGTTTCCGTCAGCCCCAGCATTTT. Amino acids: CASSDRGFRQPQHF. The entire variable domain, with the rest obtained from reference TRBV28 and TRBJ1-5, is as follows: DVKVTQSSRYLVKRTGEKVFLECVQDMDHENMFWYRQDPGLGLRLIYFSYDVKMKEKGDIPEGYSVSREKKERFSLILESASTNQTSMYLCASSDRGFRQPQHFGDGTRLSIL.

This clone was observed a handful of times. The chain uses TRBV18 and TRBJ1-4, with D possibly matching TRBD1 (5 bases). Trimming shortened V by 3 bases and J by 3 bases, and 8 bases separated the two germline ends. This CDR3 spans 14 amino acids. Per the germline V gene, CDR1 is KGHSH and CDR2 is LQKENI. CDR3 in DNA: TGTGCCAGCTCACCCAGGGTCCCTAATGAAAAACTGTTTTTT. This codes for CASSPRVPNEKLFF.

This clone was observed a few times. V gene TRBV19 combines with J gene TRBJ1-2, with 9 bases identical to TRBD1. Germline lookup yields CDR1 LNHDA and CDR2 SQIVND (reference sequence). V trimming: 9 bases; J trimming: 3 bases; junction bases outside the gene matches: 11. This CDR3 spans 15 amino acids. For the CDR3, the DNA is TGTGCCAGCGACAGGGGGATGCAATCTTACTATGGCTACACCTTC. Its translation: CASDRGMQSYYGYTF.

The J gene is TRBJ2-5, the V gene TRBV29-1; TRBD2 agrees at 11 bases. V trimming: 4 bases; J trimming: 1 base; junction bases outside the gene matches: 11. Germline CDR1 is SQVTM and CDR2 is ANQGSEA. This CDR3 contains 17 residues. CDR3 sequence reads: CSVGGTSGKEIQETQYF. CDR3 coding DNA: TGCAGCGTTGGTGGGACTAGCGGAAAAGAGATCCAAGAGACCCAGTACTTC. Supplemented by reference TRBV29-1 and TRBJ2-5, the full variable domain reads SAVISQKPSRDICQRGTSLTIQCQVDSQVTMMFWYRQQPGQSLTLIATANQGSEATYESGFVIDKFPISRPNLTFSTLTVSNMSPEDSSIYLCSVGGTSGKEIQETQYFGPGTRLLVL.

This clone turned up a few times. V is TRBV11-3 and J is TRBJ2-2; 15 nucleotides match TRBD2. CDR1 and CDR2 from the germline V gene are SGHNT and YENEEA. With V trimmed by 6 bases and J by 7 bases, 9 bases remained unmatched. The CDR3 runs to 17 residues. CDR3 in amino acids: CASRPGLAGGVVGELFF. As DNA, the CDR3 is TGTGCCAGCAGACCGGGACTAGCGGGAGGAGTTGTCGGGGAGCTGTTTTTT.

The V and J genes are TRBV19 and TRBJ1-3; no clear D. CDR1 is LNHDA and CDR2 is SQIVND in the germline V gene (reference sequence). This CDR3 is built from 14 residues. Trimming pared 6 bases from V and 1 base from J, leaving 10 bases between. The CDR3 sequence is CASRSPGSGNTIYF. Written as DNA, the CDR3 is TGTGCCAGTAGGAGTCCTGGGTCTGGAAACACCATATATTTT.

The genes are TRBV9 and TRBJ2-5, with no clear D. Per the germline V gene, CDR1 is SGDLS and CDR2 is YYNGEE. This CDR3 has 12 residues. Trimming took off 6 bases at V and 7 bases at J, with 13 bases between the two ends. The CDR3 reads CASTSEPGTQYF. The CDR3 nucleotides read TGTGCCAGCACCTCAGAGCCGGGGACCCAGTACTTC.

The genes are TRBV6-8 and TRBJ1-1; D ambiguous. Germline values: CDR1 MNHGY, CDR2 SAAAGT. This CDR3 has 14 residues. Trimming cost V 1 base and J 0 bases, with 6 bases left between them. DNA for the CDR3: TGTGCCAGCAGTTACTTACCTATGAACACTGAAGCTTTCTTT. It is translated as CASSYLPMNTEAFF.